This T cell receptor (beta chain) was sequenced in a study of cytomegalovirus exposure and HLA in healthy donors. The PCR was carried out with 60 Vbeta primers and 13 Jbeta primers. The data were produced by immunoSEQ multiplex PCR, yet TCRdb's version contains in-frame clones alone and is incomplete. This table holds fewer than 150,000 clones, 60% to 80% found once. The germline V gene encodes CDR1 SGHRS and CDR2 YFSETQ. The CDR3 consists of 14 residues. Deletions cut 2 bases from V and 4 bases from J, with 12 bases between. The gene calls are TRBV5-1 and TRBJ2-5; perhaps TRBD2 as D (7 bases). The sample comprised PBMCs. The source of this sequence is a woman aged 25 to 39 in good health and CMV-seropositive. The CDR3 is CASSLGGVLETQYF. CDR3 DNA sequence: TGCGCCAGCAGCTTAGGGGGGGTGTTAGAGACCCAGTACTTC.